This T cell receptor beta chain was observed in a study of CD8 T cells in ankylosing spondylitis. Generation of TCR beta libraries employed quantitative 5'-RACE incorporating molecular barcodes. One entry per CDR3 protein, called by TCRdb with MiXCR from the 5' RACE reads. The table lists 750,000 to 850,000 distinct CDR3 sequences, about 11% of them singletons. General study findings and limits: Disease-associated clones were CD8+ and fairly uncommon in peripheral blood. In ankylosing spondylitis blood, a motif of roughly 8 highly homologous TCR beta variants appeared characteristic.

This clonotype was detected many times. Its cognate antigen is unknown. The clonotype comes from a male donor with ankylosing spondylitis. Sequenced material: blood, either unsorted or a sorted T cell fraction (not recorded which).

In DNA, the CDR3 is TGTGCCAGCAGTTCCCAGGGGAACATTCAGTACTTC. Translated, it gives CASSSQGNIQYF. V and J are TRBV7-9 and TRBJ2-4; weak D call: TRBD1 (6 bases). Germline lookup yields CDR1 SEHNR and CDR2 FQNEAQ (reference sequence). Trimming stripped 6 bases from V and 7 bases from J, with 10 bases between. The CDR3 contains 12 residues.